Sequencing of this TCR beta chain was carried out in a study of blood T cell repertoires in COVID-19. Participants had their cohort set by participant-reported clinical history. Notes on this clone: The same CDR3 is also encoded by other DNA sequences in this sample.

The table came from immunoSEQ multiplex PCR; TCRdb's copy has only in-frame clones and leaves some out. The table shows 300,000 to 400,000 clones, with roughly 90% occurring only once. The specimen sequenced was PBMCs or T cells enriched from blood (not recorded which). This receptor was taken from a young woman with acute COVID-19.

The CDR3 nucleotides read TGCGCCAGCAGCACCCGGACAGGTGACGAGCAGTACTTC. It translates to CASSTRTGDEQYF. The chain employs TRBV4-1 and TRBJ2-7; TRBD1 matches at 7 bases. The trim removed 5 bases at V and 5 bases at J, leaving 6 bases unmatched. The CDR3 totals 13 residues. Germline-derived CDR1 and CDR2 are MGHRA and YSYEKL.